The present T cell receptor beta chain was sequenced within a study of Ad26.COV2.S vaccination and SARS-CoV-2 variants. Study as a whole: Ad26.COV2.S was injected intramuscularly once or twice, 56 days apart.

To note about this clone: The antigen is unknown.

Overall study results and limits: Higher spike-specific TCR breadth was found in vaccine recipients than in placebo recipients.

Profiling relied on immunoSEQ multiplex PCR, and the TCRdb table lists in-frame clones only, not all of them. The sample yields 430,000 or so clones, 80% to 90% seen once. Treatment specified: some 19 received Ad26.COV2.S at low or high dose, single or two shots; several received placebo; per-sample allocation not given. Sampling occurred on day 63 after the first vaccine or placebo injection. Donor was an adult aged 18-55 years in Boston. The CDR3 spans 15 residues. Germline lookup yields CDR1 SGHNT and CDR2 YYREEE (reference sequence). Losses at the gene ends were 4 bases for V and 5 bases for J; bases not matched to a gene: 5.

The TCR originated in a person aged 18-65 years who received the Ad26.COV2.S COVID-19 vaccine or a placebo. The rearrangement links TRBV5-4 to TRBJ2-1; 11 positions match TRBD2. Here the sequenced sample was peripheral blood, taken in a trial of Ad26.COV2.S vaccine versus placebo. The CDR3 nucleotides are TGTGCCAGCAGCCCCGGGACTAGCGGAAACAATGAGCAGTTCTTC. Amino acid sequence: CASSPGTSGNNEQFF.